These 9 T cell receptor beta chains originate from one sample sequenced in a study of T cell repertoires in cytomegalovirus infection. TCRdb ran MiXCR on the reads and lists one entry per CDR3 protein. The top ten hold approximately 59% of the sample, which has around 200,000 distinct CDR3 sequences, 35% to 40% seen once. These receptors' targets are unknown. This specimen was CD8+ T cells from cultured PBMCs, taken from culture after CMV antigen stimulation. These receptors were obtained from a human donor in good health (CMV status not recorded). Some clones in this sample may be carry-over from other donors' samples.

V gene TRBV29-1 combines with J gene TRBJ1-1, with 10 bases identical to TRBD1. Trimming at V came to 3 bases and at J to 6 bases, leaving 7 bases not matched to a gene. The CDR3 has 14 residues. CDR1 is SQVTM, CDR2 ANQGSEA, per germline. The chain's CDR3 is CSVDQGQGMAEAFF. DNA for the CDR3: TGCAGCGTTGACCAGGGACAGGGGATGGCTGAAGCTTTCTTT.

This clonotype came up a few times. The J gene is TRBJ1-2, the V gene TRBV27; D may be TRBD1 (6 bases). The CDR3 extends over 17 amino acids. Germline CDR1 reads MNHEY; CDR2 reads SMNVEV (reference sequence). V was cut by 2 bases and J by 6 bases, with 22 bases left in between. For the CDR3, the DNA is TGTGCCAGCAGTTTAAGGCGGGCAGGGGACTACTATGATGGCTACACCTTC. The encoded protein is CASSLRRAGDYYDGYTF.

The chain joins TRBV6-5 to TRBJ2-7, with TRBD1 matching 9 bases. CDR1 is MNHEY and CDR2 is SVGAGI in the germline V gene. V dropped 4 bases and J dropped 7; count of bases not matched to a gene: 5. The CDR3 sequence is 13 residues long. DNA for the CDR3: TGTGCCAGCAGTTCCACCGGGACAGGGGAGCAGTACTTC. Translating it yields CASSSTGTGEQYF.

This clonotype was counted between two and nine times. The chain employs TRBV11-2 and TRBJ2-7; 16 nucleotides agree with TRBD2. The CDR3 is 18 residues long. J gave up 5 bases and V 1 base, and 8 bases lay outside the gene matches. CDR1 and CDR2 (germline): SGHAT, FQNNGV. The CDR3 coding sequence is TGTGCCAGCAGCTTAGTCGGGACTAGCGGGAGGGCCGGCGACGAGCAGTACTTC. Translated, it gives CASSLVGTSGRAGDEQYF.

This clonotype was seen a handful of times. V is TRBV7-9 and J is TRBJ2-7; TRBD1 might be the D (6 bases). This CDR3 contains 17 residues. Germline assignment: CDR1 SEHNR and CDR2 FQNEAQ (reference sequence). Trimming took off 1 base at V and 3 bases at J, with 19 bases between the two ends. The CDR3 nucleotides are TGTGCCAGCAGCTTAGGGGACCCAGGGGTAATAATCTACGAGCAGTACTTC. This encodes CASSLGDPGVIIYEQYF. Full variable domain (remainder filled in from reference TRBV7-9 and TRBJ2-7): DTGVSQNPRHKITKRGQNVTFRCDPISEHNRLYWYRQTLGQGPEFLTYFQNEAQLEKSRLLSDRFSAERPKGSFSTLEIQRTEQGDSAMYLCASSLGDPGVIIYEQYFGPGTRLTVT.

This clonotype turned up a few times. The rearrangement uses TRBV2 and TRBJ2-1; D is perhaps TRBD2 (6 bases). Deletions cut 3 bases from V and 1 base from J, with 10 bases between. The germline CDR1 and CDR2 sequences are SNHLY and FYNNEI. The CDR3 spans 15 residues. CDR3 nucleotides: TGTGCCAGCAGTGATGTCGGGAGATCCTACAATGAGCAGTTCTTC. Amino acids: CASSDVGRSYNEQFF. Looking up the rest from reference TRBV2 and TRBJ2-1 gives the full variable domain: EPEVTQTPSHQVTQMGQEVILRCVPISNHLYFYWYRQILGQKVEFLVSFYNNEISEKSEIFDDQFSVERPDGSNFTLKIRSTKLEDSAMYFCASSDVGRSYNEQFFGPGTRLTVL.

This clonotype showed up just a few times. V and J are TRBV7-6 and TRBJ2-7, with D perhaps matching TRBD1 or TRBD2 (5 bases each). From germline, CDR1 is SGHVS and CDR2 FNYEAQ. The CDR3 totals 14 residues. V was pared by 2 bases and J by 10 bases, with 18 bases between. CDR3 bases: TGTGCCAGCAGCTTATTCGGGACCCCGGGGATACAGTACTTC. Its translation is CASSLFGTPGIQYF.

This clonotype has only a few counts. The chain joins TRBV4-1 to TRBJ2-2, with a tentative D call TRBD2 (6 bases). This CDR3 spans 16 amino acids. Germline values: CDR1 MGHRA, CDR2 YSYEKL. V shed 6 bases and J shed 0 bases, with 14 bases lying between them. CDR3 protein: CASSKTDYTNTGELFF. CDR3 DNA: TGCGCCAGCAGTAAAACGGACTACACGAACACCGGGGAGCTGTTTTTT.

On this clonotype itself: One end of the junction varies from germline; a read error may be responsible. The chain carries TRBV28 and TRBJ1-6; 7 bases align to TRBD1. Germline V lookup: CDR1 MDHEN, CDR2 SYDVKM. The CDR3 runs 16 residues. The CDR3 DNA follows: TGTGACAGCAGTTTGCACAGGGGAAGGAATAATTCACCCCTCCACTTT. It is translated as CDSSLHRGRNNSPLHF.